What follows describes a single T cell receptor beta chain. This specimen belongs to a study of shared clonotypes between healthy human individuals. Study overall: CD4 naive cells filled three plates per donor, CD4 memory three, CD8 naive two and CD8 memory one.

Clones were read by immunoSEQ multiplex PCR, and TCRdb kept only the in-frame ones, dropping some. The sample records roughly 300,000 clones, more than 60% being singletons. The sequence was obtained from a man aged 25-40 years in good health. Sequencing used memory CD4+ T cells sorted from blood. The subset here: CD45RA-negative fraction.

The CDR3 loop reads CASSPLREGYNEQFF. CDR3 in DNA: TGTGCCAGCTCACCACTGCGGGAGGGGTACAATGAGCAGTTCTTC. The genes are TRBV18 and TRBJ2-1; 9 bases fit TRBD2. V was clipped by 1 base and J by 4 bases; unmatched bases: 2. The CDR3 covers 15 residues. Germline V gives CDR1 KGHSH, CDR2 LQKENI.